The sequence of this TCR beta chain was determined in a study of blood T cell repertoires in COVID-19 (dated by TCRdb to 2020 to 2022). For the study in its entirety: The collaborator samples originated in the United States, Italy and Spain and spanned the acute and convalescent phases of COVID-19. The material from the prospective study consisted of cDNA or gDNA derived from T cells, B-cell-depleted T cells, or PBMCs. Subjects who had been exposed to COVID-19, were actively infected with it, or had recovered from it provided the deeply sampled blood TCRbeta repertoires that made up the dataset. The repertoires were released in a freely available public database meant as a resource for research on the immune response to SARS-CoV-2. The samples were drawn from the first 160 participants of the ongoing ImmuneRACE study and from 1,254 subjects provided by 6 global collaborators. Nearly every sample came with metadata listing a de-identified subject ID, COVID-19 status, age in years and sex. HLA class I and class II types, where available, came from metadata supplied by the sample provider rather than from assay-based typing. Overall results and qualifications from the work: The quantity of clinical and demographic metadata differed by source and by participant and was supplied without curation.

TCRbeta CDR3 regions were amplified from genomic DNA using the immunoSEQ Assay, a bias-controlled multiplex PCR. The paper's data handling went like this. The number of nucleated cells in each sample was estimated from the amplification of reference gene primers within the assay. Sequence reads were collapsed and filtered to measure the absolute abundance of every unique TCRbeta CDR3 rearrangement. Productive Simpson clonality was computed per sample as the square root of Simpson's diversity index over productive rearrangements. TCRdb stores this immuneACCESS table with in-frame sequences only. Part of the clones is absent; in the studies checked, under half of the shortfall reflects unresolved V genes, and no reason is known for the rest. For V, J and clone size, that table is used; D and trimming come from the DNA. This sample has approximately 140,000 clones in its table, and around 82% of those were observed once. Of the sample, less than 7% falls within the top ten clones.

Participants in the prospective study were enrolled through a virtual design, were aged roughly 18 to 90 years, and lived in approximately 24 United States geographic areas. In the prospective study, cohorts were assigned on the basis of participant-reported clinical history obtained from a screening survey and a study questionnaire. In the prospective study, whole blood, serum and a nasopharyngeal or oropharyngeal swab were collected from each participant by mobile phlebotomists. Participants in the prospective study had the option to provide additional blood draws and questionnaires over an approximately two-month period. Before DNA extraction, prospective study blood samples were shipped either frozen or at room temperature. This clone was observed a few times. What antigen it recognizes has not been identified. The junction departs from germline at one end; a sequencing error may be responsible.

CDR1 and CDR2 are drawn from the germline V gene (reference sequence): WNHNN, SYGVQD. Reading from cysteine to phenylalanine, the CDR3 counts 14 amino acids. Only CDR3 DNA is held: 42 bases, read in frame from base 1. The rearrangement joined TRBV10-1 to TRBJ1-1; 9 middle bases align to TRBD1. The TCR originated in a man aged 35 to 55 with acute COVID-19. Sequenced material: PBMCs or T cells enriched from blood (not recorded which). The bases are TGCGCCACCAGTCCCGGGACAGGGATCACTGAAGCTTTCTTT. It is translated as CATSPGTGITEAFF.